This is a list of T cell receptor beta chains from one sample in a study of T cells in Graves' hyperthyroidism and ophthalmopathy. Using its own MiXCR run on the multiplex PCR reads, TCRdb lists one record per CDR3 protein. The table includes roughly 800,000 distinct CDR3 sequences, 35% to 45% detected once. Source material: blood. The receptors derive from a man between 18 and 29 years old with Graves' hyperthyroidism. The conserved cysteine and the conserved F or W are not part of the CDR3 here. Fields, in order: D gene, V gene, CDR3 protein. D genes are given only for firm matches.

d_gene: NA; v_gene: TRBV25-1; CDR3aa: ASRSDRRVGETQY
d_gene: TRBD2; v_gene: TRBV29-1; CDR3aa: SVEDGSGRKNEQY
d_gene: NA; v_gene: TRBV30; CDR3aa: AWSFPQAGAVKTQY
d_gene: TRBD2; v_gene: TRBV25-1; CDR3aa: ASRDSGRTYEQY
d_gene: TRBD1; v_gene: TRBV10-3; CDR3aa: AISSGTGNEKLF
d_gene: NA; v_gene: TRBV29-1; CDR3aa: SVGSGHYGYT
d_gene: NA; v_gene: TRBV19; CDR3aa: ASTDRISSPLH
d_gene: TRBD1; v_gene: TRBV7-6; CDR3aa: ASSSQGVFGNTIY
d_gene: TRBD1; v_gene: TRBV10-3; CDR3aa: ATGTGDSSGNTIY
d_gene: NA; v_gene: TRBV7-6; CDR3aa: ASSSAVGVHQPQH
d_gene: TRBD2; v_gene: TRBV10-3; CDR3aa: ASSYWGGGASGETQY
d_gene: NA; v_gene: TRBV7-9; CDR3aa: ASSPDPQGYEQY
d_gene: NA; v_gene: TRBV5-1; CDR3aa: ASSLARGNTGAF
d_gene: NA; v_gene: TRBV25-1; CDR3aa: ATEQVASGANVLT
d_gene: NA; v_gene: TRBV7-9; CDR3aa: ASSERDRNLEQY
d_gene: NA; v_gene: TRBV7-9; CDR3aa: ASSNQGWNTEAF
d_gene: NA; v_gene: TRBV20-1; CDR3aa: SARGADEKLF
d_gene: NA; v_gene: TRBV10-3; CDR3aa: ASSESTENTRY
d_gene: NA; v_gene: TRBV5-1; CDR3aa: ASSAWTPLDTEAF
d_gene: TRBD1; v_gene: TRBV19; CDR3aa: ASSYPTGTDEQY
d_gene: NA; v_gene: TRBV6-2/TRBV6-3; CDR3aa: ASSYLGPGSAGKLF
d_gene: NA; v_gene: TRBV3-1; CDR3aa: ASSQTDYSYEQY
d_gene: NA; v_gene: TRBV7-2; CDR3aa: ASTTDATQY
d_gene: NA; v_gene: TRBV13; CDR3aa: ASSTRQATNYGYT
d_gene: NA; v_gene: TRBV5-1; CDR3aa: ASSPGTSGNQSQH
d_gene: TRBD1; v_gene: TRBV7-6; CDR3aa: ASSLWTRGSETQY
d_gene: NA; v_gene: TRBV2; CDR3aa: ASKATAGANVLT
d_gene: NA; v_gene: TRBV7-2; CDR3aa: ASSSRVTGELF
d_gene: NA; v_gene: TRBV2; CDR3aa: ASSGADYSNQPQH
d_gene: NA; v_gene: TRBV5-1; CDR3aa: ASSLGTSRNTEKLF
d_gene: NA; v_gene: TRBV19; CDR3aa: ASSVGYLAGELF
d_gene: NA; v_gene: TRBV27; CDR3aa: ASSLSWTDTEAF
d_gene: NA; v_gene: TRBV20-1; CDR3aa: TLGAEQY
d_gene: NA; v_gene: TRBV6-5; CDR3aa: ASSYSQYHTLH
d_gene: NA; v_gene: TRBV7-9; CDR3aa: ASSLTQSRGNEKLF
d_gene: NA; v_gene: TRBV7-2; CDR3aa: ASSRLTGSGELF
d_gene: TRBD2; v_gene: TRBV11-1; CDR3aa: ASSFGLAGSVEQY
d_gene: NA; v_gene: TRBV7-2; CDR3aa: ASTATRGNQPQH
d_gene: NA; v_gene: TRBV11-2; CDR3aa: ASRTDSYGYT
d_gene: NA; v_gene: TRBV24-1; CDR3aa: ATSEVGVDQPQH
d_gene: NA; v_gene: TRBV14; CDR3aa: ASSQDGIIPRAETQY
d_gene: TRBD2; v_gene: TRBV19; CDR3aa: ASSERTSGRETQY
d_gene: NA; v_gene: TRBV7-6; CDR3aa: ASSPFTGMENTEAF
d_gene: TRBD1; v_gene: TRBV5-1; CDR3aa: ASSLKGQGYEQY
d_gene: NA; v_gene: TRBV12-3/TRBV12-4; CDR3aa: ASTSGGGEKLF
d_gene: NA; v_gene: TRBV7-8; CDR3aa: ASSQDLRVSEKLF
d_gene: NA; v_gene: TRBV7-6; CDR3aa: ASSLGRAGELF
d_gene: NA; v_gene: TRBV29-1; CDR3aa: SVARTEKLF
d_gene: TRBD1; v_gene: TRBV7-9; CDR3aa: ASSWGTVMNTEAF
d_gene: NA; v_gene: TRBV6-5; CDR3aa: ASSNNVESVT
d_gene: NA; v_gene: TRBV19; CDR3aa: ASSQAGSSGANVLT
d_gene: TRBD2; v_gene: TRBV10-3; CDR3aa: AISDSGTSGGETQY
d_gene: TRBD1; v_gene: TRBV6-5; CDR3aa: ASVYRDRGGNTEAF
d_gene: TRBD2; v_gene: TRBV6-6; CDR3aa: ASSPSGRGYEQY